These 19 T cell receptor beta chains were sequenced from one sample in a study of Graves' ophthalmopathy and Graves' hyperthyroidism. Amplification from RNA transcripts yielded the TCR beta CDR3 regions. An initial RT-PCR round employing HTBI primers preceded a second-round multiplex PCR. TCRdb reprocessed the multiplex PCR reads via MiXCR and lists one record per CDR3 protein. The sample lists about 660,000 distinct CDR3 sequences; over 40% were seen once. The sequenced sample was peripheral blood. Receptors were obtained from an adult man with Graves' ophthalmopathy.

This clonotype has only a few counts. A much larger clone lies one base from this, so it may be a read error. This chain joins TRBV2 and TRBJ1-2; D may be TRBD1 (6 bases). The CDR3 totals 16 residues. V was pared by 0 bases and J by 7 bases, with 18 bases between. Germline V gene data show CDR1 as SNHLY and CDR2 as FYNNEI. Here the CDR3 reads CASSEALRDGGSGYTF. The CDR3 region has the DNA TGTGCCAGCAGTGAAGCGCTTCGGGACGGGGGCTCTGGCTACACCTTC.

This clonotype appeared many times. The rearrangement joins TRBV2 to TRBJ1-5; no clear D. The CDR3 is 14 amino acids. The V gene lost 6 bases and the J gene lost 0 bases, with 9 bases spanning the gap. Germline V gene data show CDR1 as SNHLY and CDR2 as FYNNEI. The CDR3 nucleotides are TGTGCCAGCAGCCCCGCGATTAGCAATCAGCCCCAGCATTTT. Translation: CASSPAISNQPQHF.

A few counts support this clonotype. This chain connects TRBV2 to TRBJ1-6, with D perhaps matching TRBD1 (5 bases). The CDR3 length is 13 residues. V dropped 10 bases and J dropped 4 bases, with 11 bases sitting between them. Germline CDR1 is SNHLY and CDR2 is FYNNEI. CDR3 DNA: TGTGCCACCGCCCAGGGATATAATTCACCCCTCCACTTT. Its translation: CATAQGYNSPLHF. The full variable domain, rest sourced from reference TRBV2 and TRBJ1-6, is EPEVTQTPSHQVTQMGQEVILRCVPISNHLYFYWYRQILGQKVEFLVSFYNNEISEKSEIFDDQFSVERPDGSNFTLKIRSTKLEDSAMYFCATAQGYNSPLHFGNGTRLTVT.

In its sample, this clonotype was seen many times. This sequence joins TRBV7-8 and TRBJ2-5, with D possibly TRBD2 on 5 matching bases. From germline, CDR1 is SGHVS and CDR2 FQNEAQ. Trimming took off 6 bases at V and 2 bases at J, with 16 bases between the two ends. The CDR3 extends over 15 amino acids. The CDR3 loop is CASSPNRGKQETQYF. CDR3 nucleotides: TGTGCCAGCAGTCCTAACCGGGGAAAACAAGAGACCCAGTACTTC.

About this clonotype: Given a much more abundant clone one base away, this may be a read error. The chain recombines TRBV19 with TRBJ1-1; no reliable D call. CDR3 length: 11 amino acids. CDR1 is LNHDA and CDR2 is SQIVND in the germline V gene (reference sequence). CDR3 DNA sequence: TGCGCATCTAAGAAGAACACTGAAGCTTCCTTT. It encodes CASKKNTEASF.

This clonotype has at least ten counts. The rearrangement uses TRBV7-8 and TRBJ1-1; D is possibly TRBD1 (5 bases). CDR1 SGHVS and CDR2 FQNEAQ come from the germline V gene. This CDR3 is built from 14 residues. Trimming took 2 bases from V and 4 from J, leaving 11 bases between them. The CDR3 sequence: CASSLSQGRTEAFF. The DNA of the CDR3 is TGTGCCAGCAGCTTATCCCAGGGCCGCACTGAAGCTTTCTTT. Looking up the rest from reference TRBV7-8 and TRBJ1-1 gives the full variable domain: GAGVSQSPRYKVAKRGQDVALRCDPISGHVSLFWYQQALGQGPEFLTYFQNEAQLDKSGLPSDRFFAERPEGSVSTLKIQRTQQEDSAVYLCASSLSQGRTEAFFGQGTRLTVV.

The gene calls are TRBV29-1 and TRBJ1-2; 9 nucleotides line up with TRBD1. This CDR3 has 13 residues. Germline-derived CDR1 and CDR2 are SQVTM and ANQGSEA. J was trimmed by 5 bases and V by 5 bases; bases with no gene match: 6. CDR3 residues: CSVRTGDFYGYTF. In DNA, the CDR3 is TGCAGCGTTAGGACAGGGGACTTTTATGGCTACACCTTC.

A word on this clonotype: An end of the junction does not agree with germline; a read error may underlie this. The J gene is TRBJ2-5, the V gene TRBV25-1; D tentatively reads TRBD1 or TRBD2 (5 bases each). Germline V lookup: CDR1 MGHDK, CDR2 SYGVNS. The CDR3 is made up of 16 amino acids. CDR3 in amino acids: CASSLVGRATQETQYF. In DNA form, the CDR3 reads TGCGCCAGCAGCTTGGTGGGGCGGGCAACCCAAGAGACCCAGTACTTC.

This clonotype was seen a few times. This rearrangement joins TRBV9 to TRBJ1-1, with D possibly being TRBD1 (5 bases). Germline-derived CDR1 and CDR2 are SGDLS and YYNGEE. This CDR3 contains 15 residues. The germline V and J ends were trimmed by 5 bases and 1 base, with 15 bases remaining between them. In nucleotides, the CDR3 is TGTGCCAGCAGTAACCTGGGGGATTGGAACACTGAAGCTTTCTTT. Its protein is CASSNLGDWNTEAFF.

This clonotype was seen a single time. The gene calls are TRBV29-1 and TRBJ2-7; 7 nucleotides match TRBD1. V was clipped by 7 bases and J by 6 bases; unmatched bases: 6. This CDR3 has 11 amino acids. In germline, CDR1 is SQVTM, CDR2 ANQGSEA. The CDR3 loop reads CSETGASEQYF. CDR3 coding DNA: TGCAGCGAAACAGGGGCTAGCGAGCAGTACTTC.

This clonotype was seen repeatedly, ten times or more. The chain employs TRBV24-1 and TRBJ1-2; tentatively, D is TRBD1 (6 bases). Germline V gene lookup returns CDR1 KGHDR and CDR2 SFDVKD. Between the trimmed V and J ends, which lost 4 bases and 2 bases, there was a span of 10 bases. This CDR3 is 14 amino acids long. CDR3 DNA: TGTGCCACCAGTGACCTCGGACAGAACTATGGCTACACCTTC. Protein: CATSDLGQNYGYTF.

This clonotype was counted between two and nine times. V is TRBV2 and J is TRBJ1-4, with D tentatively TRBD1 (6 bases). V dropped 8 bases and J dropped 5 bases, with 18 bases sitting between them. This CDR3 comprises 15 residues. Germline-derived CDR1 and CDR2 are SNHLY and FYNNEI. This CDR3 reads CASSPPGQRNEKLFF. The CDR3, as DNA: TGTGCCAGCTCGCCCCCGGGACAACGAAATGAAAAACTGTTTTTT.

The chain has TRBV29-1 and TRBJ1-2, with D perhaps matching TRBD1 (5 bases). The ends were cut back, 0 bases at V and 4 bases at J, with 12 bases in the middle. The CDR3 covers 14 residues. CDR1 is SQVTM and CDR2 is ANQGSEA in the germline V gene. The CDR3 bases are TGCAGCGTTGAAGAAAACGGGGCCCCCTATGGCTACACCTTC. This codes for CSVEENGAPYGYTF.

The chain joins TRBV15 to TRBJ1-1; D is undetermined. The CDR3 has 13 residues. Trimming cost V 11 bases and J 1 base, with 14 bases left between them. Germline CDR1 is LNHNV and CDR2 is YYDKDF (reference sequence). CDR3 residues: CAFEGIRNTEAFF. The CDR3 region has the DNA TGTGCCTTCGAAGGGATAAGGAACACTGAAGCTTTCTTT.

This clonotype appeared a few times. V gene TRBV11-3 combines with J gene TRBJ2-2; 10 bases fit TRBD2. Germline lookup yields CDR1 SGHNT and CDR2 YENEEA. V lost 2 bases, J lost 1 base, and 1 base stayed unmatched. CDR3 length: 16 residues. CDR3 sequence (DNA): TGTGCCAGCAGCTTATGGACTAGCGGGAACACCGGGGAGCTGTTTTTT. Its protein is CASSLWTSGNTGELFF. The full variable domain, in which reference TRBV11-3 and TRBJ2-2 provide the parts outside the CDR3, is EAGVVQSPRYKIIEKKQPVAFWCNPISGHNTLYWYLQNLGQGPELLIRYENEEAVDDSQLPKDRFSAERLKGVDSTLKIQPAELGDSAVYLCASSLWTSGNTGELFFGEGSRLTVL.

This clonotype was counted many times. The chain employs TRBV25-1 and TRBJ2-5, with D possibly being TRBD2 (6 bases). V was shortened by 4 bases and J by 5 bases, with 14 bases between the two germline ends. The CDR3 extends over 14 amino acids. Germline values: CDR1 MGHDK, CDR2 SYGVNS. Written as DNA, the CDR3 is TGTGCCAGCAGTGGAGTTCTGGAGGGGGAGACCCAGTACTTC. Translating gives CASSGVLEGETQYF.

This clonotype showed up many times. This chain uses TRBV7-8 with TRBJ1-5, with a possible D match to TRBD1 (5 bases). Trimming took off 1 base at V and 6 bases at J, with 13 bases between the two ends. CDR3 length: 15 residues. Looked up from germline, CDR1 is SGHVS and CDR2 is FQNEAQ. The chain's CDR3 is CASSLGDGMVQPQHF. DNA of the CDR3: TGTGCCAGCAGCTTAGGGGACGGCATGGTTCAGCCCCAGCATTTT.

The chain links TRBV27 to TRBJ1-4; D gene ambiguous. Looked up from germline, CDR1 is MNHEY and CDR2 is SMNVEV (reference sequence). This CDR3 comprises 14 residues. The germline V and J ends were trimmed by 4 bases and 7 bases, with 13 bases remaining between them. The DNA of the CDR3 is TGTGCCAGCAGTTCCACAGAACTTCCTGAAAAACTGTTTTTT. Encoded protein: CASSSTELPEKLFF. The complete variable domain, with remaining parts taken from reference TRBV27 and TRBJ1-4, reads EAQVTQNPRYLITVTGKKLTVTCSQNMNHEYMSWYRQDPGLGLRQIYYSMNVEVTDKGDVPEGYKVSRKEKRNFPLILESPSPNQTSLYFCASSSTELPEKLFFGSGTQLSVL.

Concerning this clonotype itself: A single base separates this from a much larger clone, so it may be a read error. The CDR3 does not close with the conserved phenylalanine or tryptophan, likely indicating a read error. The rearrangement links TRBV12-3 or TRBV12-4 to TRBJ2-7; D could derive from TRBD1 or TRBD2 (5 bases each). CDR3 length: 15 amino acids. Trimming took 1 base from V and 3 from J, leaving 13 bases between them. CDR3 coding DNA: TGTGCCAGCAGTTTAGGGCAGGGCGCGGGCTACGAGCAGTACCTC. It is translated as CASSLGQGAGYEQYL.